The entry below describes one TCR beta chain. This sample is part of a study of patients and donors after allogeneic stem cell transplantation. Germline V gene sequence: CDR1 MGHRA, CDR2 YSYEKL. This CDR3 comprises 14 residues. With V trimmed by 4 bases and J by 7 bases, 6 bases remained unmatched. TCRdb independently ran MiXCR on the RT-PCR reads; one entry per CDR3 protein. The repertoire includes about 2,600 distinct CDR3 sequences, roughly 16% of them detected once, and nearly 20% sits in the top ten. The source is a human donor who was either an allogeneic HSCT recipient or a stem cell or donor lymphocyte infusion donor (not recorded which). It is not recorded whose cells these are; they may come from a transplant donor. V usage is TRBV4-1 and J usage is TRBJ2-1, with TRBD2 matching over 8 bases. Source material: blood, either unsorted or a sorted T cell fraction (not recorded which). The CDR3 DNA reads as TGCGCCAGCAGCCCTCAGCGGGAGAGGAATGAGCAGTTCTTC. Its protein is CASSPQRERNEQFF.